These 22 T cell receptor beta chains were sequenced from one sample in a study of cytomegalovirus exposure and HLA in healthy donors. PCR was performed using 60 Vbeta and 13 Jbeta primers. Clones were read by immunoSEQ multiplex PCR, and TCRdb kept only the in-frame ones, dropping some. The sample's table shows 100,000 or so clones. Input material: PBMCs. These receptors all come from a young woman in good health and CMV-seronegative.

The genes are TRBV2 and TRBJ2-3, with 10 positions matching TRBD2. V shed 5 bases and J 3 bases; nucleotides not matched to a gene: 2. Germline loops: CDR1 SNHLY, CDR2 FYNNEI. The CDR3 runs 14 residues. CDR3 amino acids: CASSLAGGTDTQYF. As DNA, the CDR3 is TGTGCCAGCAGTTTAGCGGGGGGAACAGATACGCAGTATTTT.

The chain joins TRBV4-1 to TRBJ2-5; 11 nucleotides agree with TRBD2. Trimming removed 6 bases from V and 5 bases from J; junction bases left unmatched: 8. The CDR3 contains 15 residues. Germline assignment: CDR1 MGHRA and CDR2 YSYEKL. In DNA, the CDR3 is TGCGCCAGCAGAAGACTAGCGGGGCCCTGGGAGACCCAGTACTTC. Translation gives CASRRLAGPWETQYF.

The chain couples TRBV4-1 to TRBJ1-3, with 7 bases fitting TRBD1. The germline V gene encodes CDR1 MGHRA and CDR2 YSYEKL. The junction had 12 bases not matched to a gene; V was cut back by 3 bases and J by 4 bases. This CDR3 has 17 residues. CDR3 protein: CASSQGKTGTRGNTIYF. CDR3 DNA: TGCGCCAGCAGCCAGGGCAAGACAGGGACCCGGGGAAACACCATATATTTT.

The chain combines TRBV5-4 with TRBJ2-7, with 10 positions matching TRBD2. The CDR3 sequence is 15 residues long. V trimming: 4 bases; J trimming: 3 bases; junction bases outside the gene matches: 7. Germline V gene data show CDR1 as SGHNT and CDR2 as YYREEE (reference sequence). This CDR3 is CASSPPPSGGYEQYF. The CDR3 bases are TGTGCCAGCAGCCCTCCTCCTAGCGGGGGCTACGAGCAGTACTTC.

This sequence joins TRBV10-1 and TRBJ2-7, with TRBD2 matching 8 bases. The CDR3 consists of 16 residues. Looked up from germline, CDR1 is WNHNN and CDR2 is SYGVQD (reference sequence). V was pared by 5 bases and J by 2 bases, with 11 bases of the junction left unmatched. This CDR3 reads CASSFKGREDTYEQYF. CDR3 coding DNA: TGCGCCAGCAGTTTCAAGGGGCGGGAGGATACCTACGAGCAGTACTTC.

The chain joins TRBV9 to TRBJ1-1, with 10 bases aligning to TRBD1. The CDR3 contains 15 residues. Trimming at V came to 3 bases and at J to 6 bases, leaving 8 bases not matched to a gene. Germline CDR1 is SGDLS and CDR2 is YYNGEE. The DNA of the CDR3 is TGTGCCAGCAGCGCTGAGGGACAGGGGCAGTCTGAAGCTTTCTTT. Protein: CASSAEGQGQSEAFF. The full variable domain, with the rest looked up from reference TRBV9 and TRBJ1-1, is DSGVTQTPKHLITATGQRVTLRCSPRSGDLSVYWYQQSLDQGLQFLIQYYNGEERAKGNILERFSAQQFPDLHSELNLSSLELGDSALYFCASSAEGQGQSEAFFGQGTRLTVV.

The rearrangement uses TRBV5-1 and TRBJ1-2; 9 nucleotides align to TRBD1. V was pared by 4 bases and J by 2 bases, with 3 bases of the junction left unmatched. This CDR3 spans 14 amino acids. Germline V gives CDR1 SGHRS, CDR2 YFSETQ. The DNA of the CDR3 is TGCGCCAGCAGCCGGGACAGGGTGAACTATGGCTACACCTTC. Its protein product is CASSRDRVNYGYTF.

V is TRBV6-5 and J is TRBJ2-3; TRBD2 matches 9 bases. Germline V gives CDR1 MNHEY, CDR2 SVGAGI. Trimming removed 5 bases from V and 2 bases from J; junction bases left unmatched: 5. The CDR3 runs to 15 residues. The CDR3: CASSARLADTDTQYF. CDR3 DNA sequence: TGTGCCAGCAGTGCCCGACTAGCGGACACAGATACGCAGTATTTT.

The rearrangement links TRBV27 to TRBJ2-1; 11 bases align to TRBD2. The CDR3 length is 15 residues. Germline CDR1 is MNHEY and CDR2 is SMNVEV (reference sequence). V shed 10 bases, J shed 4 bases, and the junction held 9 bases outside the gene matches. CDR3 nucleotide sequence: TGTGCCACCGGGACTAGCGGAGATCTATACAATGAGCAGTTCTTC. Protein sequence: CATGTSGDLYNEQFF.

In DNA form, the CDR3 reads TGTGCCAGCAGTTCGACAGGGTCTCGTGGCTACACCTTC. Translating it yields CASSSTGSRGYTF. The chain is built from TRBV27 and TRBJ1-2, with TRBD1 matching 7 bases. Germline lookup yields CDR1 MNHEY and CDR2 SMNVEV (reference sequence). The CDR3 has 13 residues. V shed 4 bases, J shed 7 bases, and the junction held 6 bases outside the gene matches.

The rearrangement joins TRBV2 to TRBJ1-5; D perhaps matches TRBD1 (5 bases). This CDR3 comprises 17 residues. Germline lookup yields CDR1 SNHLY and CDR2 FYNNEI. V lost 1 base to trimming and J lost 7 bases, with 20 bases between them. The CDR3 is CASSEGPRDGVRQPQHF. Written as DNA, the CDR3 is TGTGCCAGCAGTGAAGGGCCCAGGGATGGGGTAAGGCAGCCCCAGCATTTT.

V usage is TRBV18 and J usage is TRBJ2-1; no firm D call. The germline V and J ends were trimmed by 2 bases and 4 bases, with 9 bases remaining between them. In germline, CDR1 is KGHSH, CDR2 LQKENI. The CDR3 loop spans 14 amino acids. DNA of the CDR3: TGTGCCAGCTCACCAGGGCGCGATTACAATGAGCAGTTCTTC. This translates into CASSPGRDYNEQFF.

The chain uses TRBV28 and TRBJ1-2; D remains unclear. This CDR3 comprises 13 residues. Germline CDR1 MDHEN, CDR2 SYDVKM. Between the trimmed V and J ends, which lost 6 bases and 6 bases, there was a span of 14 bases. CDR3: CASSPTPLDGYTF. CDR3 DNA: TGTGCCAGCAGCCCGACACCCTTAGATGGCTACACCTTC.

This chain links TRBV25-1 with TRBJ1-4; 10 bases are a match to TRBD1. CDR3 size: 15 residues. V was pared by 1 base and J by 7 bases, with 3 bases of the junction left unmatched. Germline V gene data show CDR1 as MGHDK and CDR2 as SYGVNS. The CDR3 is CASSESGTGAEKLFF. The CDR3 DNA reads as TGTGCCAGCAGTGAATCAGGGACAGGGGCTGAAAAACTGTTTTTT.

The chain joins TRBV15 to TRBJ2-7; D gene uncertain. From germline, CDR1 is LNHNV and CDR2 YYDKDF (reference sequence). The CDR3 has 13 amino acids. V was pared by 5 bases and J by 3 bases, with 11 bases between. DNA of the CDR3: TGTGCCACCAGCCAGGTGTTGTACTACGAGCAGTACTTC. Amino acid sequence: CATSQVLYYEQYF.

The chain has TRBV29-1 and TRBJ1-1; D remains unclear. There are 14 residues in the CDR3. CDR1 is SQVTM and CDR2 is ANQGSEA in the germline V gene. Between the trimmed V and J ends, which lost 4 bases and 1 base, there was a span of 13 bases. CDR3 loop: CSVAITTGNTEAFF. As DNA, the CDR3 is TGCAGCGTTGCTATCACGACGGGGAACACTGAAGCTTTCTTT.

The chain has TRBV5-1 and TRBJ2-7; D may be TRBD1 (5 bases). The CDR3 has 15 amino acids. Per the germline V gene, CDR1 is SGHRS and CDR2 is YFSETQ. Trimming left V 1 base short and J 5 bases short, with 16 bases between. The CDR3 sequence is CASSLRAGKKDEQYF. CDR3 DNA: TGCGCCAGCAGCTTGAGGGCAGGGAAAAAAGACGAGCAGTACTTC.

With regard to this clone: At one end the junction does not follow the germline gene, possibly because of a read error. The gene calls are TRBV9 and TRBJ2-7; 10 positions match TRBD2. CDR3 length: 16 amino acids. Germline V lookup: CDR1 SGDLS, CDR2 YYNGEE. CDR3 sequence reads: CAGSLRTSGPYDEQYF. The CDR3 DNA follows: TGTGCCGGCAGCCTCCGGACTAGCGGCCCCTATGACGAGCAGTACTTC.

The V and J genes are TRBV28 and TRBJ2-5, with D perhaps matching TRBD2 (7 bases). The CDR3 sequence is 15 residues long. From germline, CDR1 is MDHEN and CDR2 SYDVKM. V was shortened by 6 bases and J by 5 bases, with 19 bases between the two germline ends. The CDR3 is CASSPVGGRWETQYF. The DNA for the CDR3 is TGTGCCAGCAGCCCCGTCGGGGGGCGCTGGGAGACCCAGTACTTC.

The V and J genes are TRBV4-1 and TRBJ2-1; D is perhaps TRBD2 (6 bases). Looked up from germline, CDR1 is MGHRA and CDR2 is YSYEKL. The ends were cut back, 4 bases at V and 5 bases at J, with 15 bases in the middle. CDR3 length: 15 residues. In nucleotides, the CDR3 is TGCGCCAGCAGCCGAAACTCCGGGGAGGACAATGAGCAGTTCTTC. Protein product: CASSRNSGEDNEQFF.

The J gene is TRBJ2-1, the V gene TRBV5-1, with 7 nucleotides matching TRBD2. CDR3 size: 12 residues. Germline loops: CDR1 SGHRS, CDR2 YFSETQ. The ends lost 5 bases at V and 8 bases at J; junction bases unmatched: 4. The CDR3 reads CASRKGRDEQFF. CDR3 nucleotide sequence: TGCGCCAGCAGGAAGGGGAGGGATGAGCAGTTCTTC.

This sequence joins TRBV6-5 and TRBJ1-4; unclear D gene. CDR1 is MNHEY and CDR2 is SVGAGI in the germline V gene. This CDR3 has 13 amino acids. The V end lost 7 bases, the J end lost 5 bases, and 11 bases lay between the germline ends. DNA of the CDR3: TGTGCCAGCACCGGGGAGGCCAATGAAAAACTGTTTTTT. Its protein is CASTGEANEKLFF.